Sequencing of this T cell receptor beta chain was carried out in a study of T cell responses to AZD1222 COVID-19 vaccine. Trimming took 6 bases from V and 2 from J, leaving 19 bases between them. CDR3 size: 17 residues. Germline CDR1 is LNHDA and CDR2 is SQIVND (reference sequence). Repertoires were generated with immunoSEQ multiplex PCR, while TCRdb's copy carries only in-frame clones and drops some. The sample has 120,000 or so clones, about 89% seen once. Sample: peripheral blood, taken on day 0 of AZD1222 vaccination. The chain joins TRBV19 to TRBJ2-2; no clear D. This receptor was taken from an adult in good health. DNA for the CDR3: TGTGCCAGTAGGGGGATTATGGGCAGGACCAACACCGGGGAGCTGTTTTTT. It codes for CASRGIMGRTNTGELFF.